One and the same sample provided the 8 T cell receptor beta chains below, sequenced in a study of blood T cell repertoires in COVID-19. The protocol was immunoSEQ multiplex PCR, while the TCRdb copy is restricted to in-frame clones and leaves out a portion. The data show roughly 260,000 clones, less than 90% seen once. Input material: peripheral blood. Every receptor here comes from a man between 60 and 70 years old who had recovered from COVID-19.

The chain combines TRBV29-1 with TRBJ2-3; D remains unclear. Germline CDR1 reads SQVTM; CDR2 reads ANQGSEA. Trimming cost V 5 bases and J 0 bases, with 12 bases left between them. The CDR3 has 14 residues. The CDR3 DNA is TGCAGCGTTCTAGTGATGGCAAGCACAGATACGCAGTATTTT. It encodes CSVLVMASTDTQYF.

V and J are TRBV4-2 and TRBJ1-5, with D unclear. V was cut by 4 bases and J by 12 bases, with 10 bases left in between. The CDR3 has 11 amino acids. Germline CDR1 reads LGHNA; CDR2 reads YNFKEQ. The CDR3 DNA is TGTGCCAGCAGCCCGGGGAGGAACCAGCATTTT. This gives the protein CASSPGRNQHF.

The chain carries TRBV6-5 and TRBJ1-5, with 9 bases identical to TRBD1. Germline loops: CDR1 MNHEY, CDR2 SVGAGI. The V segment lost 8 bases and the J segment 7 bases; nucleotides outside the gene matches: 6. This CDR3 has 13 residues. The CDR3 nucleotides read TGTGCCAGCCAACAGGGGGCATCCCAGCCCCAGCATTTT. Its protein product is CASQQGASQPQHF.

This clone was counted a few times. V gene TRBV15 combines with J gene TRBJ1-2; 8 nucleotides agree with TRBD1. The CDR3 covers 13 residues. Germline loops: CDR1 LNHNV, CDR2 YYDKDF (reference sequence). V lost 0 bases and J lost 12; bases outside the gene matches: 6. CDR3 sequence: CATSRDNGQGHTF. CDR3 nucleotide sequence: TGTGCCACCAGCAGAGATAACGGACAGGGCCACACCTTC.

This chain connects TRBV5-1 to TRBJ2-2, with 7 bases identical to TRBD1. The CDR3 has 16 amino acids. Germline V CDR1 and CDR2: SGHRS, YFSETQ. V trimming: 4 bases; J trimming: 8 bases; junction bases outside the gene matches: 14. The CDR3 coding sequence is TGCGCCAGCAGCGTCGGACAGGCCGTCACGGCTGGGGAGCTGTTTTTT. It codes for CASSVGQAVTAGELFF.

The chain combines TRBV15 with TRBJ1-5; D unclear. The CDR3 covers 15 residues. Deletions cut 0 bases from V and 1 base from J, with 7 bases between. The germline V gene encodes CDR1 LNHNV and CDR2 YYDKDF (reference sequence). CDR3 DNA sequence: TGTGCCACCAGCAGAGATCAATCCAGCAATCAGCCCCAGCATTTT. The encoded protein is CATSRDQSSNQPQHF.

The CDR3: CASRTEKWRGYTF. The CDR3 DNA sequence: TGTGCCAGCAGGACGGAAAAATGGAGGGGCTACACCTTC. The J gene is TRBJ1-2, the V gene TRBV6-6; the D is unclear. The length of the CDR3 is 13 residues. V was clipped by 6 bases and J by 8 bases, with 16 bases between them. Germline V gene lookup returns CDR1 MNHNY and CDR2 SVGAGI (reference sequence).

CDR3 DNA sequence: TGTGCCAGCAGCTTTGGGACAGGGGGCGCATCAGGGACTGAAGCTTTCTTT. Amino acids: CASSFGTGGASGTEAFF. The chain couples TRBV7-2 to TRBJ1-1; 12 bases match TRBD1. From germline, CDR1 is SGHTA and CDR2 FQGNSA. The junction had 10 bases not matched to a gene; V was cut back by 3 bases and J by 5 bases. The CDR3 loop spans 17 amino acids.